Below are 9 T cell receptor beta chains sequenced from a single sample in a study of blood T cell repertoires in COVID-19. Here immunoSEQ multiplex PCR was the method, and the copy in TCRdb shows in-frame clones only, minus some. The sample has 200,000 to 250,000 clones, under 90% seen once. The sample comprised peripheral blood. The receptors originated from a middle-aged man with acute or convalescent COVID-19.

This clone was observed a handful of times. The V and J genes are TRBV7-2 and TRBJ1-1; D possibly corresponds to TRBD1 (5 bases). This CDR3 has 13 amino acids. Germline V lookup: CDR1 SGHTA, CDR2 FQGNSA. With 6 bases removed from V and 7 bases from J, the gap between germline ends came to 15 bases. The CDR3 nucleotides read TGTGCCAGCAGTCCACAGGCTACCATTGAAGCTTTCTTT. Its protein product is CASSPQATIEAFF. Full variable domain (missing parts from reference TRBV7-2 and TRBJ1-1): GAGVSQSPSNKVTEKGKDVELRCDPISGHTALYWYRQSLGQGLEFLIYFQGNSAPDKSGLPSDRFSAERTGGSVSTLTIQRTQQEDSAVYLCASSPQATIEAFFGQGTRLTVV.

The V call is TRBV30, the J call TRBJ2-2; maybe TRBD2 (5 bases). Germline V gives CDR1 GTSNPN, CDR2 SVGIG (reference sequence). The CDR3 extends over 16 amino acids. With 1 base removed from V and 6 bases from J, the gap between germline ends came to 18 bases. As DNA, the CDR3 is TGTGCCTGGAGTGGGAAACCGTCGGACTTTGCCGGGGAGCTGTTTTTT. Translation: CAWSGKPSDFAGELFF.

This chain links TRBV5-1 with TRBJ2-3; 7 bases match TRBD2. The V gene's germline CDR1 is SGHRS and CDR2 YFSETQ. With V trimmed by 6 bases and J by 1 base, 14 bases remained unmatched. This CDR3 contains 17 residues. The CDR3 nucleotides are TGCGCCAGCACCGCTATAGGAAGCGGGGCTGGCACAGATACGCAGTATTTT. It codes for CASTAIGSGAGTDTQYF. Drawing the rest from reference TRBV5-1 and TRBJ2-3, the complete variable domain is KAGVTQTPRYLIKTRGQQVTLSCSPISGHRSVSWYQQTPGQGLQFLFEYFSETQRNKGNFPGRFSGRQFSNSRSEMNVSTLELGDSALYLCASTAIGSGAGTDTQYFGPGTRLTVL.

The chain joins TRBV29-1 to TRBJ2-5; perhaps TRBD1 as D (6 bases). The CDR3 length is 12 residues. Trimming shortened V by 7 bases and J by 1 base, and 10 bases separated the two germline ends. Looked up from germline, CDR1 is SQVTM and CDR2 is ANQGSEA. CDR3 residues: CSARDIQETQYF. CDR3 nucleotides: TGCAGCGCTCGGGACATCCAAGAGACCCAGTACTTC.

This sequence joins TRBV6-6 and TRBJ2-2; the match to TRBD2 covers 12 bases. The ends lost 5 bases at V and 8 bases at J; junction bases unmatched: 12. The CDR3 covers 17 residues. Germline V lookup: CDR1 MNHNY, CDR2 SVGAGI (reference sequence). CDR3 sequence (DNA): TGTGCCAGCAGTCTGGGCCGGGGGACTAGCGGGTCGGGGGAGCTGTTTTTT. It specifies CASSLGRGTSGSGELFF.

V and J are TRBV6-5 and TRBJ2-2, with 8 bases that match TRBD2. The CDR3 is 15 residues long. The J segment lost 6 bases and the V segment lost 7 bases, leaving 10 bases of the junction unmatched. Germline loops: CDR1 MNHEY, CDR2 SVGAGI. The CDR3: CASNGAGGISGELFF. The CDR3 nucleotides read TGTGCCAGCAACGGGGCGGGGGGAATCTCCGGGGAGCTGTTTTTT.

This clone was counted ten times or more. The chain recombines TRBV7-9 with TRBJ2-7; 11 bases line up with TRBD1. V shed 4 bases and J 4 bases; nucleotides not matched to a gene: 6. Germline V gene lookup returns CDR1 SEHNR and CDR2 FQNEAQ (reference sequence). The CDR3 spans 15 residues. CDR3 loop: CASSSWDRGMYEQYF. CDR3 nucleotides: TGTGCCAGCAGCTCATGGGACAGGGGGATGTACGAGCAGTACTTC.

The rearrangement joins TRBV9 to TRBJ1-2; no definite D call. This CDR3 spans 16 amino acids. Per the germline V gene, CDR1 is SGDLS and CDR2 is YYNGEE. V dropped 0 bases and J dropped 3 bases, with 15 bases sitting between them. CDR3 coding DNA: TGTGCCAGCAGCGTAGTTTCTCCGGGGAATGACTATGGCTACACCTTC. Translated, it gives CASSVVSPGNDYGYTF.

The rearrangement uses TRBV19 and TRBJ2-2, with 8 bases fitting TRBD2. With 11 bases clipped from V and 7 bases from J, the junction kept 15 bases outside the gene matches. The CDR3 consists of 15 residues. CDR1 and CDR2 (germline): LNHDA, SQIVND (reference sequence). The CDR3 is CACTDGGAENGELFF. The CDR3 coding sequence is TGTGCCTGCACAGACGGGGGGGCCGAGAACGGGGAGCTGTTTTTT.